This T cell receptor (beta chain) was identified in a study of identical twins (dated by TCRdb to about 2016). Broadly, across the study: TCR alpha and beta repertoires from monozygotic twins, unrelated adults of various ages and cord blood were deep-sequenced to test whether fetal clonotypes persist. To rule out contamination, replicate twin experiments were performed at different times with different library preparation protocols. General study outcomes and caveats: Out-of-frame TCR alpha sequences shared between twins showed an excess of low generation-probability sequences compared with coincidental sharing between unrelated individuals. In monozygotic twins, out-of-frame TCR alpha sharing was systematically underestimated by recombination models, although the models agreed with sharing between unrelated individuals. The excess sharing between twins in beta out-of-frame sequences was weaker because fewer shared sequences reduced the signal-to-noise ratio. Abundant cord blood beta clonotypes had fewer insertions, young adult naive repertoires showed a similar but weaker trend, and memory repertoires showed no such trend. Because the same donors could not be followed over many years, the conclusions depended on cross-sectional statistical analysis. Zero-insertion analyses could be partly confounded by invariant T cells such as MAIT and iNKT, though diverse VJ usage argued against such confounding for most clonotypes.

Every donor was a healthy Caucasian. Three pairs of female monozygotic twins, all aged roughly 18 to 30 years, were included in the twin cohort. CD4+ and CD8+ T cell populations were isolated with positive isolation kits from Invitrogen. V loses 5 bases of germline sequence and J loses 6 bases, and the interval between the two ends is 7 bases. The CDR3 runs 12 amino acids, cysteine and phenylalanine included. Of the read, only the CDR3 DNA is kept; its 36 bases are in frame from base 1. There are many counts of this clonotype. There is no known antigen for this receptor. Base qualities are missing; no much larger clone stands one base away. Library prep was done by 5' RACE. The reads were generated on an Illumina HiSeq 2000. A universal primer binding site was introduced by template switching, and a unique molecular identifier was present in the final cDNA, enabling accurate counting of TCR cDNA molecules. Specific primers in the conserved constant-segment region were used to synthesize first-strand cDNA for the TCR alpha and beta chains. To control for contamination, every cDNA library carried two barcodes: a SMART-Mk sample barcode plus Illumina barcodes. TruSeq adapter sequences and Illumina sample barcodes were added in two successive PCR steps. TCR alpha and beta cDNA libraries were sequenced on the Illumina HiSeq platform with custom primers. Processing in the source paper ran as follows. MiGEC processed the raw reads to extract unique molecular identifiers, while MiXCR was used to determine the CDR3 positions. For each individual, recombination models were inferred using an EM algorithm with the repgenHMM and IGoR tools. The analysis of shared clonotypes was done with the tcR package in R, with sharing normalized by the product of cloneset sizes. To study raw recombination without the effects of thymic and clonal selection, out-of-frame nonproductive sequences were analyzed. The public reads were run again by TCRdb, first through fastp at Q25 and then through MiXCR, and only productive beta chains were kept. Entries that share a CDR3 protein sequence are merged under the most common genes and DNA. TCRdb, not the original authors, processed these V and J calls. The sample data list 250,000 to 300,000 distinct CDR3 sequences, and roughly 9.7% of these were observed just once. The top ten clones comprise approximately 6.6% of the sample.

The sample was also reused in another study, on yellow fever vaccine responses in identical twins. The second study, in turn, reports: According to the authors, in identical twins the way T cells responded to vaccination appeared partly convergent and partly personalized. In the study, vaccine-responding T cell clones were precisely tracked in identical twins.

Input material: CD8+ T cells sorted from blood. The V gene is TRBV12-3 or TRBV12-4 and the J gene is TRBJ2-2, with the identity of the D gene unclear. The receptor was isolated from a woman between 18 and 29 years old in good health. The CDR3 sequence is CASSEEAGELFF. Here is the DNA: TGTGCCAGCAGTGAAGAGGCCGGGGAGCTGTTTTTT.